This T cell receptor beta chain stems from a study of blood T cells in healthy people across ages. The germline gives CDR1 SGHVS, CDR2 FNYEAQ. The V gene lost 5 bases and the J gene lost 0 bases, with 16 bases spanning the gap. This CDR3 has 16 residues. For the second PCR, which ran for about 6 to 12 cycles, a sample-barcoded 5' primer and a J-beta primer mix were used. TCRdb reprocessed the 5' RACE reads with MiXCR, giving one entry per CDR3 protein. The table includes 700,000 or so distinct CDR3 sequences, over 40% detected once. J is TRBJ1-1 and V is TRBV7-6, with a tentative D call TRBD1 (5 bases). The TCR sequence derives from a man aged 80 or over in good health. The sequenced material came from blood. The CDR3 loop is CASSKGQGSMNTEAFF. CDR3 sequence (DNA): TGTGCCAGCAGCAAGGGTCAGGGCAGCATGAACACTGAAGCTTTCTTT.